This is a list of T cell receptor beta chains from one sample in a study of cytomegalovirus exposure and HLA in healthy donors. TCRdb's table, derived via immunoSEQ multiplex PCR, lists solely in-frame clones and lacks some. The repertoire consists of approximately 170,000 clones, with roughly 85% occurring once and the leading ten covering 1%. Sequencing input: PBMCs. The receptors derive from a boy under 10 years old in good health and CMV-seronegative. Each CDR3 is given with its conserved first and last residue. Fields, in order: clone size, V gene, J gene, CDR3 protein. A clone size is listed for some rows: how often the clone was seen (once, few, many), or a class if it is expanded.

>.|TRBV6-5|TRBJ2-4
CASSSRIREGYF
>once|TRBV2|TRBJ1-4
CASSDRDSEEKLFF
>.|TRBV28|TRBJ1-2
CASSLAGYGYTF
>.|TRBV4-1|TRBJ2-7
CASSLLWTGMLGEQYF
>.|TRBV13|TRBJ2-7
CASSRTTDVSSYEQYF
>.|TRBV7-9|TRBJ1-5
CASSSTVNQPQHF
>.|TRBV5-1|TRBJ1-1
CASSLAAGTEAFF
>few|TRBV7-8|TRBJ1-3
CASSPAHRQSSGNTIYF
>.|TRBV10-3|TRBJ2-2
CAISVAIAGELFF
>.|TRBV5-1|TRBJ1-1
CASSTGQLTEAFF
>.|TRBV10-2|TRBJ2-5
CASSMGLAGEETQYF
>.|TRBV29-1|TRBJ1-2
CSVDGYTF
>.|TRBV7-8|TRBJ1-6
CASSLAGLYNSPLHF
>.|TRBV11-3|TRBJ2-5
CASSLGRDRGETQYF
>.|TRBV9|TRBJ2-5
CASSVDGYGETQYF
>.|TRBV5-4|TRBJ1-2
CASSKTGMDGYTF
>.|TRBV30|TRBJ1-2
CAWSVIEGANYGYTF
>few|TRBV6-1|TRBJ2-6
CASSEDTGTGANVLTF
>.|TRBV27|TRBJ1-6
CASSLYGGNSPLHF
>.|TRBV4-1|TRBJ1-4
CASSQATGKGREKLFF
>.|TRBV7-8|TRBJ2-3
CASSSRTAALTDTQYF
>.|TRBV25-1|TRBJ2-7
CASSDTGTGVYEQYF
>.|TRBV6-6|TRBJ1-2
CASSYLASGGQDGYTF
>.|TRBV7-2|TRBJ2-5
CASSSTRMLETQYF
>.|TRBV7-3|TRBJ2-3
CASGISGSDTQYF
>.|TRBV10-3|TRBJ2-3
CAISELAAADTQYF
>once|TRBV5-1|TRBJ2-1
CASSLGTSGVNEQFF
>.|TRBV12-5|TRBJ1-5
CASGFLSGNQPQHF
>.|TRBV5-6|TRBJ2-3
CASRLAGEYSSPSTDTQYF
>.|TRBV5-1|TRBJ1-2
CASSSGDSFSNYGYTF
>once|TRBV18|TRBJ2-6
CASSPGDRLFSGANVLTF
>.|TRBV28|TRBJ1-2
CASSDRGIGYGYTF
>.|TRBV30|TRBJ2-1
CAWRWGGYSYNEQFF
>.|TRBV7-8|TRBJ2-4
CASSPPKQGIAKNIQYF
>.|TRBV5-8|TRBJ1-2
CASSRGAGANYGYTF
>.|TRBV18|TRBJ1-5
CASSPGPYSNQPQHF
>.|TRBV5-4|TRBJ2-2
CASSPLAGEGGELFF
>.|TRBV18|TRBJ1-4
CASSPGRVKQNEKLFF
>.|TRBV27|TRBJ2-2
CASSLGGLTGELFF
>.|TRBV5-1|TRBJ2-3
CASSVLAAITDTQYF
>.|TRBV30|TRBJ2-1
CAWISRDTSRDYLRPKFF
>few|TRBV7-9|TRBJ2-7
CASSLYAGTGNYEQYF
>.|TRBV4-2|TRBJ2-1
CASSLFSGGAAAYNEQFF
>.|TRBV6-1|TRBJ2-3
CASSELPDTQYF
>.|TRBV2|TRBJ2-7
CASSDSGRVHEQYF
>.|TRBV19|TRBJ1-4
CASSFRQAHNEKLFF
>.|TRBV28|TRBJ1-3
CASSLLRGLTKANNTIYF
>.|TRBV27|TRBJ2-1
CASSFDPPGGDEQFF
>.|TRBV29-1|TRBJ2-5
CSVRTNQETQYF
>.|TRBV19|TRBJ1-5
CASSPRGSNQPQHF
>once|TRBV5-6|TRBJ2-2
CASSLEVAVNTGELFF
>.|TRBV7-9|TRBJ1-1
CSSSSSTGWGDTEAFF
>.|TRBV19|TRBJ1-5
CASSGEPRDWQPQHF
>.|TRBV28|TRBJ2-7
CASSQTGYPYEQYF